This T cell receptor beta chain originates from a study of blood T cell repertoires in COVID-19 (TCRdb year 2020). Background for the entire study: The collaborator samples originated in the United States, Italy and Spain and spanned the acute and convalescent phases of COVID-19. The prospective study material was composed of cDNA or gDNA derived from T cells, B-cell-depleted T cells, or PBMCs. Deeply sampled blood TCRbeta repertoires from subjects exposed to, actively infected with, or recovered from COVID-19 were included in the dataset. The repertoires were released in a freely available public database intended as a resource for research on the immune response to SARS-CoV-2. Samples came from the ongoing ImmuneRACE study (first 160 participants) plus 1,254 subjects from 6 global collaborators. The sample metadata nearly always contained a de-identified subject ID, COVID-19 status, age in years and sex. Where HLA class I and class II types were available, the types were taken from metadata supplied by the sample provider, not from assay-based typing.

With respect to this clone: It lacks a known antigen. Qualities for individual bases were not recorded, and no much larger clone is one base off.

Enrolling through a virtual design, the prospective study's participants ranged in age from roughly 18 to 95 years and lived across 24 United States geographic areas. Cohort assignment in the prospective study relied on participant-reported clinical history from a screening survey and a study questionnaire. ImmuneRACE Cohort 3 recovered participants were defined by two consecutive negative NP/OP PCR tests, healthcare professional clearance, or symptom resolution. In the prospective study, mobile phlebotomists collected whole blood, serum and a nasopharyngeal or oropharyngeal swab from each participant. Over a roughly 2-month period, participants in the prospective study had the option of providing additional blood draws and questionnaires. Before DNA extraction, prospective study blood samples were shipped either frozen or at room temperature. The immunoSEQ Assay, a bias-controlled multiplex PCR, was used to amplify TCRbeta CDR3 regions from genomic DNA. For the original study's pipeline: The number of nucleated cells in each sample was estimated by amplification of reference gene primers within the assay. Sequence reads were collapsed and filtered to measure the absolute abundance of every unique TCRbeta CDR3 rearrangement. Productive Simpson clonality was computed per sample as the square root of Simpson's diversity index over productive rearrangements. TCRdb retrieved this table from immuneACCESS and kept in-frame rearrangements only. Not all clones are present; in checked studies, unresolved V genes account for under half, and no reason is known for the remainder. That table furnishes V, J and clone size, whereas the DNA furnished D and trimming. This sample holds around 300,000 clones; around 90% were observed only once. Over 4.5% of the sample is held by the ten biggest clonotypes.

Broader findings and caveats from the paper: Clinical and demographic metadata were provided uncurated, with the amount varying by source and participant.

Taken from the germline V gene, the CDR1 and CDR2 loops are SGHRS and YFSETQ. V is reduced by 4 bases and J by 5 bases, leaving a spacing of 18 bases between them. The CDR3 has 15 amino acids, counting the end cysteine and phenylalanine. Only the CDR3 part of the read is kept: 45 bases, read in frame from the first base. The chain is made from TRBV5-1 and TRBJ2-5; the D gene is possibly TRBD2, with 5 bases matching. This sequence originates from a man aged 25 to 45 who had recovered from COVID-19. The sample was PBMCs or T cells enriched from blood (not recorded which). At the DNA level, the sequence is TGCGCCAGCAGCCCCCAGCCCGGGTCGGGGGAGACCCAGTACTTC. Translated, it reads CASSPQPGSGETQYF.